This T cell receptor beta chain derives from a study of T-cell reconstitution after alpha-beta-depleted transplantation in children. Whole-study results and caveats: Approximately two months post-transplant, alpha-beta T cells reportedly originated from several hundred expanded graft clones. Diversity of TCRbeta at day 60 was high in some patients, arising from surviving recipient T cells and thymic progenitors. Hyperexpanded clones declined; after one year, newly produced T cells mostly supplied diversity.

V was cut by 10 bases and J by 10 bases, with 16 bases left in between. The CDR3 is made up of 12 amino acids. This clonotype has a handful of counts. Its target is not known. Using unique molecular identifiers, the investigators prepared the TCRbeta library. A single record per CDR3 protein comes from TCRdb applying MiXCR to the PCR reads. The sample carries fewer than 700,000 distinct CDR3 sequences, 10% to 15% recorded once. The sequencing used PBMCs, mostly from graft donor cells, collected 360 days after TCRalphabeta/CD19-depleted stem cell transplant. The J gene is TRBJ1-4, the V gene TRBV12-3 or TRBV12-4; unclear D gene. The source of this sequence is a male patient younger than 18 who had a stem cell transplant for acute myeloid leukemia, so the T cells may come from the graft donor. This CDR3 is CAIALWGGKLFF. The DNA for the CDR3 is TGTGCCATCGCGCTGTGGGGTGGAAAACTGTTTTTT.